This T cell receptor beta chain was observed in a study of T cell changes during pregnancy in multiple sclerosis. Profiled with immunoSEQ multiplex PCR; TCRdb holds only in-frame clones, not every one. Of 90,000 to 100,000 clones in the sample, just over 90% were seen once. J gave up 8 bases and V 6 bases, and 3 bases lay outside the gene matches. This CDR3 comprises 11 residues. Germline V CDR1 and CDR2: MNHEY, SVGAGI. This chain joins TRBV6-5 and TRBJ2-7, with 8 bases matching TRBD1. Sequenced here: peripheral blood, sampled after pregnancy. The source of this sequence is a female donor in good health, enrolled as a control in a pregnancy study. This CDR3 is CASSRGLKQYF. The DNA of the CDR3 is TGTGCCAGCAGCAGGGGGCTTAAGCAGTACTTC.